This T cell receptor (beta chain) was captured in a study of T-cell memory formation after mild COVID-19. Study results and caveats: Clones that contracted from day 15 to 85 were balanced CD4/CD8, while later expanders leaned CD4+.

In TCRdb, the 5' RACE reads were re-called with MiXCR into one record per CDR3 protein. The data contain 400,000 to 450,000 distinct CDR3 sequences, roughly 18% of them singletons. Trimming shortened V by 7 bases and J by 2 bases, and 11 bases separated the two germline ends. From germline, CDR1 is DFQATT and CDR2 SNEGSKA (reference sequence). CDR3 length equals 12 residues. In the case of this clonotype: Antigen: not known.

The chain carries TRBV20-1 and TRBJ2-5, with D maybe TRBD2 (7 bases). The sequenced sample consisted of PBMCs or a T cell subset sorted from them (not recorded which). The receptor was isolated from a man between 18 and 29 years old who had mild COVID-19 (a few samples of this study predate the infection). Cell type and time point are not known. CDR3 residues: CSVRGGQETQYF. DNA of the CDR3: TGCAGTGTTAGGGGGGGGCAAGAGACCCAGTACTTC.